The clone carrying this TCR beta chain was seen a handful of times. Its antigen is undetermined. The CDR3 spans 15 residues. Germline-derived CDR1 and CDR2 are MNHEY and SMNVEV (reference sequence). V lost 6 bases and J lost 2; bases outside the gene matches: 6. The source of the sample is a study of T-cell reconstitution after alpha-beta-depleted transplantation in children. Whole-study results and caveats: It was surviving recipient T cells and thymic progenitors that gave some patients high TCRbeta diversity at day 60. Several hundred expanded graft clones reportedly were the source of alpha-beta T cells about two months after transplant.

Preparation of the TCRbeta library used unique molecular identifiers. MiXCR, run by TCRdb on the PCR reads, gives a single entry per CDR3 protein. This sample has about 980,000 distinct CDR3 sequences; roughly 29% occur once, and the top ten carry roughly 30%. This sequence originates from a boy in the first two years of life who had a stem cell transplant for SCID, so the T cells may come from the graft donor. V gene TRBV27 combines with J gene TRBJ2-3, with 9 positions matching TRBD2. The sequenced sample was PBMCs, mostly from graft donor cells, obtained 360 days after TCRalphabeta/CD19-depleted stem cell transplant. CDR3 in DNA: TGTGCCAGCAGGAAGCGGGGGGCCCCCACAGATACGCAGTATTTT. This codes for CASRKRGAPTDTQYF.